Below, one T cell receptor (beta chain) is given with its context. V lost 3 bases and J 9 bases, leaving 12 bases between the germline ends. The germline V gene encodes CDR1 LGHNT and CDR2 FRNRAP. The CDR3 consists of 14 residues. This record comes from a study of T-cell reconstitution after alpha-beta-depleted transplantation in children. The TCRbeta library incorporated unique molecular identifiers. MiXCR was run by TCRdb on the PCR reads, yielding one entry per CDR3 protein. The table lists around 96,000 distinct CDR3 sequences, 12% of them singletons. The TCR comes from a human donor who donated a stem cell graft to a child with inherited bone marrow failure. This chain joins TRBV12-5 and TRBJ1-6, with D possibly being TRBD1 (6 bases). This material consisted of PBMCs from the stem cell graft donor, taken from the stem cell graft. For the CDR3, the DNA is TGTGCTAGTGGTTTAGCATCACAGGGTTCACCCCTCCACTTT. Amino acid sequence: CASGLASQGSPLHF.